Each of the 7 T cell receptor beta chains below was sequenced from the same sample in a study of blood T cell repertoires in COVID-19. The protocol was immunoSEQ multiplex PCR, while the TCRdb copy is restricted to in-frame clones and leaves out a portion. The data hold about 340,000 clones, with around four fifths observed a single time. Specimen: peripheral blood. The receptors originated from a man in his thirties or forties with active or convalescent COVID-19.

V usage is TRBV6-2 or TRBV6-3 and J usage is TRBJ2-1, with a weak D call TRBD2 (6 bases). Germline V gene sequence: CDR1 MNHEY, CDR2 SVGEGT. The CDR3 has 16 amino acids. Trimming removed 5 bases at V and 4 bases at J, with 18 bases between. The CDR3 region is CASSGPGGRRYNEQFF. In DNA, the CDR3 is TGTGCCAGCAGTGGCCCCGGTGGGAGGAGGTACAATGAGCAGTTCTTC.

V gene TRBV2 combines with J gene TRBJ2-1, with D maybe TRBD2 (5 bases). V was cut by 1 base and J by 15 bases, with 19 bases left in between. From germline, CDR1 is SNHLY and CDR2 FYNNEI. The CDR3 is 14 residues long. CDR3 DNA sequence: TGTGCCAGCAGTGAAGGGCCGACACGGGGAGTACTGTTCTTC. It yields the protein CASSEGPTRGVLFF.

The chain joins TRBV7-8 to TRBJ2-1; 8 nucleotides match TRBD2. CDR3 length: 16 residues. Looked up from germline, CDR1 is SGHVS and CDR2 is FQNEAQ. V lost 7 bases, J lost 7 bases, and 15 bases stayed unmatched. CDR3 bases: TGTGCCAGCATCGAGGATAGCGGGAATTTTGTGAATGAGCAGTTCTTC. Translated: CASIEDSGNFVNEQFF.

V gene TRBV28 combines with J gene TRBJ2-7; D possibly corresponds to TRBD2 (6 bases). Germline CDR1 MDHEN, CDR2 SYDVKM. The length of the CDR3 is 14 residues. Trimming removed 5 bases from V and 3 bases from J, with 14 bases in between. DNA for the CDR3: TGTGCCAGCAGTCCCCGACTAGTAGGCTACGAGCAGTACTTC. This sequence encodes CASSPRLVGYEQYF.

This chain links TRBV5-6 with TRBJ1-1; 10 bases map to TRBD1. With 5 bases clipped from V and 4 bases from J, the junction kept 14 bases outside the gene matches. The CDR3 contains 17 residues. Germline V gives CDR1 SGHDT, CDR2 YYEEEE. CDR3 in DNA: TGTGCCAGCAGTTTTTCATGGACAGGGGGGTTGAGCACTGAAGCTTTCTTT. Its translation is CASSFSWTGGLSTEAFF. Full variable domain (outside the CDR3, taken from reference TRBV5-6 and TRBJ1-1): DAGVTQSPTHLIKTRGQQVTLRCSPKSGHDTVSWYQQALGQGPQFIFQYYEEEERQRGNFPDRFSGHQFPNYSSELNVNALLLGDSALYLCASSFSWTGGLSTEAFFGQGTRLTVV.

This sequence joins TRBV2 and TRBJ2-3, with D perhaps TRBD2 (5 bases). From germline, CDR1 is SNHLY and CDR2 FYNNEI. Trimming left V 6 bases short and J 0 bases short, with 10 bases between. The CDR3 has 14 amino acids. The CDR3 sequence: CASSASTSTDTQYF. The CDR3 region has the DNA TGTGCCAGCAGCGCTAGCACTAGCACAGATACGCAGTATTTT.

This chain connects TRBV18 to TRBJ2-5; TRBD1 matches 7 bases. The J segment lost 5 bases and the V segment lost 6 bases, leaving 6 bases of the junction unmatched. The germline CDR1 and CDR2 sequences are KGHSH and LQKENI. The CDR3 length is 13 residues. The CDR3 bases are TGTGCCAGCTCCCCGACAGGGATGGAGACCCAGTACTTC. This codes for CASSPTGMETQYF.